The rows below give T cell receptor beta chains drawn from one sample of a study of cytomegalovirus exposure and HLA in healthy donors. Repertoires were generated with immunoSEQ multiplex PCR, while TCRdb's copy carries only in-frame clones and drops some. The sample has approximately 100,000 clones, about 75% seen once. Sequenced sample: PBMCs. All receptors derive from a male donor in good health and CMV-seropositive. Each CDR3 is given with its conserved first and last residue. Each record gives: CDR3 protein, CDR3 DNA, J gene, clone size, D gene, V gene. D genes are given only for firm matches. Clone sizes are given selectively: once, few, many, or a class where the clone is expanded.

CDR3 protein: CASSRDRGTGELFF; CDR3 DNA: TGTGCCAGCAGCAGGGACAGGGGCACCGGGGAGCTGTTTTTT; J gene: TRBJ2-2; clone size: few; D gene: TRBD1; V gene: TRBV6-5
CDR3 protein: CAWTRASSYNEQFF; CDR3 DNA: TGTGCCTGGACCCGCGCGAGCTCCTACAATGAGCAGTTCTTC; J gene: TRBJ2-1; clone size: -; D gene: -; V gene: TRBV30
CDR3 protein: CASSQGVGGGGIYGYTF; CDR3 DNA: TGTGCCAGCAGCCAGGGGGTAGGAGGGGGCGGAATTTATGGCTACACCTTC; J gene: TRBJ1-2; clone size: -; D gene: TRBD1; V gene: TRBV4-2
CDR3 protein: CASSLDSRAKNIQYF; CDR3 DNA: TGTGCCAGCAGCTTGGACAGTAGGGCCAAAAACATTCAGTACTTC; J gene: TRBJ2-4; clone size: -; D gene: -; V gene: TRBV5-4
CDR3 protein: CASSLAGGGGTDTQYF; CDR3 DNA: TGTGCCAGCAGCTTGGCCGGTGGCGGGGGGACAGATACGCAGTATTTT; J gene: TRBJ2-3; clone size: -; D gene: TRBD2; V gene: TRBV5-4
CDR3 protein: CASSQGRAGVGYGYTF; CDR3 DNA: TGCGCCAGCAGCCAAGGGAGGGCGGGGGTAGGCTATGGCTACACCTTC; J gene: TRBJ1-2; clone size: few; D gene: -; V gene: TRBV4-1
CDR3 protein: CASSLGTSGGARETQYF; CDR3 DNA: TGTGCCAGCAGCTTGGGGACTAGCGGGGGGGCTAGGGAGACCCAGTACTTC; J gene: TRBJ2-5; clone size: few; D gene: TRBD2; V gene: TRBV5-4
CDR3 protein: CASSLWTGAGYTF; CDR3 DNA: TGTGCCAGCAGTTTGTGGACAGGAGCTGGCTACACCTTC; J gene: TRBJ1-2; clone size: -; D gene: TRBD1; V gene: TRBV27
CDR3 protein: CSVQPGTGKDEQFF; CDR3 DNA: TGCAGCGTCCAACCCGGGACAGGGAAAGATGAGCAGTTCTTC; J gene: TRBJ2-1; clone size: -; D gene: TRBD1; V gene: TRBV29-1
CDR3 protein: CASTTGTYGYTF; CDR3 DNA: TGTGCCAGCACTACAGGGACCTATGGCTACACCTTC; J gene: TRBJ1-2; clone size: -; D gene: -; V gene: TRBV25-1